The 3 T cell receptor beta chains below all came from one sample that was sequenced in a study of identical twins. One entry per CDR3 protein results from TCRdb running MiXCR on the 5' RACE reads. The data hold approximately 490,000 distinct CDR3 sequences, with around 20% observed a single time. These data were likewise used in another study, on yellow fever vaccine responses in identical twins.

Input material: CD4+ T cells sorted from blood. These receptors all stem from a woman aged 18 to 35 in good health.

As concerns this clonotype: The junction departs from the called germline gene at one end, perhaps through a read error. This chain uses TRBV20-1 with TRBJ2-1, with 9 nucleotides matching TRBD2. The CDR3 runs to 16 residues. The germline gives CDR1 DFQATT, CDR2 SNEGSKA (reference sequence). The CDR3 sequence: CCARDTPLAGKNEQFF. In DNA, the CDR3 is TGCTGTGCTAGAGATACCCCACTAGCGGGTAAAAATGAGCAGTTCTTC.

The gene calls are TRBV11-1 and TRBJ2-1; D gene ambiguous. The CDR3 extends over 13 amino acids. CDR1 is SGHAT and CDR2 is FQDESV in the germline V gene (reference sequence). Trimming cost V 5 bases and J 10 bases, with 15 bases left between them. The CDR3 nucleotides are TGTGCCAGCAGCAGCTCAAGCCTCCACGAGCAGTTCTTC. It translates to CASSSSSLHEQFF.

The chain has TRBV15 and TRBJ2-1; tentatively, D is TRBD2 (6 bases). Germline V CDR1 and CDR2: LNHNV, YYDKDF (reference sequence). The V and J ends lost 1 base and 15 bases respectively, with 13 bases between them. The CDR3 loop spans 12 amino acids. The CDR3 nucleotides are TGTGCCACCAGCAGAGCTCGGGAGACGCTGTTCTTC. It translates to CATSRARETLFF.